This TCR beta chain was profiled in a study of memory CD4+ T cells and cytomegalovirus serostatus (dated by TCRdb to about 2019). Looking at the study overall: The 33 healthy Belgian adults in the cohort included 9 who were CMV seropositive and roughly 25 who were CMV seronegative. To replicate a published TCR-based CMV serostatus classifier, the study sequenced CD4+ memory TCRbeta repertoires from a Belgian cohort whose cytomegalovirus serostatus was known. Results the study describes overall, beyond this receptor: The results were interpreted as suggesting that the CMV-associated TCR signature is mostly present in the CD4+ memory repertoire. Only CD4+CD45RO+ memory cells were sequenced, in contrast to the original study, which included naive and memory CD4+ and CD8+ populations. On the Belgian cohort, the classifier based on the original framework reached a median bootstrapped AUC of approximately 0.95, with a 95% CI of 0.76-1.00. CMV serostatus prediction reached a median bootstrapped AUC of approximately 0.95 with the original framework and just over 0.9 with a US-trained random forest. Among the roughly 160 previously reported CMV-associated TCRbeta sequences, some 70 showed up in the CD4+ memory repertoires, with each one found in between one and five individuals.

The germline V gene (reference sequence) supplies CDR1 MNHEY and CDR2 SMNVEV. V loses 5 bases, J loses 3 bases, and the germline ends lie 7 bases apart. The CDR3, from cysteine to phenylalanine, totals 12 residues. Only the CDR3 DNA is retained, 36 bases long and in frame from the first base. Single viable CD3+CD4+CD8-CD45RO+ cells were sorted as memory CD4+ T cells on a FACSAria II. CMV serostatus was determined using a Roche Elecsys assay that detects serum IgG against CMV pp150, pp28, p38 and p52. Once the samples were thawed, total CD4+ T cells were enriched through positive selection using CD4 magnetic microbeads. The samples came from a separate study whose specific focus was interrogating the CD4+ T cell memory repertoire. Peripheral blood mononuclear cells were isolated and cryopreserved according to standard operating procedures, and serum was stored at -80 degrees C. The staining relied on CD3-PerCP (BW264/56), CD4-APC (RPA-T4), CD45RO-PE (UCHT1) and CD8-Pacific Orange (3B5) antibodies, and Sytox blue was used to exclude non-viable cells.

This clone was counted only a few times. Which antigen it targets is not known. There are no base qualities to consult, and no much larger clone falls within one base. Genomic DNA was extracted from sorted cells with the Quick-DNA Microprep Kit. Amplification of TCRbeta DNA was done with the immunoSEQ hsTCRbeta kit, following the protocol from the manufacturer. An Illumina MiSeq instrument was used to sequence the TCRbeta libraries. On the study's bioinformatics: Removing out-of-frame sequences left roughly 2.4 million distinct TCRbeta sequences, an average of about 67,000 per individual. Each individual was scored according to the count of 150 to 200 previously reported CMV-associated TCRbeta sequences and the total productive distinct TCRbeta count. A beta-binomial model was reimplemented in Python, and scikit-learn random forests with default parameters were trained on data from the US cohort. Classifier performance on the Belgian cohort was summarized as median AUC with percentile confidence intervals over 10,000 bootstrap iterations. In TCRdb, the immuneACCESS table is reduced to in-frame sequences with V and J assigned. These tables do not hold every clone; where another copy was compared, an unresolved V gene accounts for under half, and the others remain unexplained. For V, J and clone size, that table is used; D and trimming come from the DNA. The sample includes some 39,000 clones, with roughly 83% observed a single time. The ten largest clones add up to approximately 0.77% of the sample.

The V and J genes are TRBV27 and TRBJ2-5; the D gene cannot be resolved reliably. The sequence was collected from an adult in good health and CMV-seronegative. Sample: memory CD4+ T cells from blood. The CDR3 in this case is CASSLSKETQYF. The DNA is TGTGCCAGCAGTCTCAGCAAAGAGACCCAGTACTTC.